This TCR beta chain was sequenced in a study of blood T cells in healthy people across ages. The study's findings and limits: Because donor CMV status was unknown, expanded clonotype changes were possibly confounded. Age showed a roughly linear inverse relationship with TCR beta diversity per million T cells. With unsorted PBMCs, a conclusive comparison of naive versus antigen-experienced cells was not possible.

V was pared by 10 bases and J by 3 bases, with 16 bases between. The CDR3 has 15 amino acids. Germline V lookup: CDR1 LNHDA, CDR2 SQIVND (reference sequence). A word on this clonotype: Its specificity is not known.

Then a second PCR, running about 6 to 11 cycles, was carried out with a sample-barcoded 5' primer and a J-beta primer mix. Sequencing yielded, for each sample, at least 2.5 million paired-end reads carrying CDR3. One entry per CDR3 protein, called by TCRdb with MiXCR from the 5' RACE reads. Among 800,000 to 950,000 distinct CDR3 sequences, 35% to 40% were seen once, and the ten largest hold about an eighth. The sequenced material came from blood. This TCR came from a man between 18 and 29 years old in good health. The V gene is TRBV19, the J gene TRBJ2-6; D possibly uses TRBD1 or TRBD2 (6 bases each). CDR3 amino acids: CATRSRGDGANVLTF. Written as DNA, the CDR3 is TGTGCCACCCGTTCAAGGGGGGATGGGGCCAACGTCCTGACTTTC.